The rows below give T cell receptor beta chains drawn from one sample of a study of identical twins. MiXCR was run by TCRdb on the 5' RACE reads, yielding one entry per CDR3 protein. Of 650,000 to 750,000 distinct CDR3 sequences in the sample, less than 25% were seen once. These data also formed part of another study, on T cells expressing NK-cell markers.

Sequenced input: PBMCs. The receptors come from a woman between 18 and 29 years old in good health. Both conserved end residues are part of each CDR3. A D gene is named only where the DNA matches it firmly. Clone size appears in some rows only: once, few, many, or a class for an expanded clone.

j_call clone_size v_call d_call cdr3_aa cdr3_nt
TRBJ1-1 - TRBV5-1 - CASSLDPGRNTEAFF TGCGCCAGCAGCTTAGACCCGGGGCGGAACACTGAAGCTTTCTTT
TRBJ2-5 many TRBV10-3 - CAISEGQQETQYF TGTGCCATCAGTGAGGGACAGCAAGAGACCCAGTACTTC
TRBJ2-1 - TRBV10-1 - CASSDGGIINEQFF TGCGCCAGCAGTGATGGAGGGATCATCAATGAGCAGTTCTTC
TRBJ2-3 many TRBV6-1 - CASSEADTQYF TGTGCCAGCAGTGAGGCAGATACGCAGTATTTT
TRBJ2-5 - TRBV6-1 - CASRAPKGVDEETQYF TGTGCCAGCAGGGCCCCCAAGGGGGTAGATGAGGAGACCCAGTACTTC
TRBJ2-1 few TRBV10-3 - CAITRVPYNEQFF TGTGCCATCACAAGGGTCCCCTACAATGAGCAGTTCTTC
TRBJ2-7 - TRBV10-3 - CAIALTPYEQYF TGTGCCATCGCCTTGACCCCCTACGAGCAGTACTTC
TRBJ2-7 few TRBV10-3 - CAIGEGLSYEQYF TGTGCCATCGGCGAGGGGTTATCCTACGAGCAGTACTTC
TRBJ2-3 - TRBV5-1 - CASSLARMAGAVDTQYF TGCGCCAGCAGCTTGGCTCGGATGGCGGGGGCTGTAGATACGCAGTATTTT
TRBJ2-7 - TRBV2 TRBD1 CASSGGTGDYEQYF TGTGCCAGCAGCGGAGGGACAGGGGACTACGAGCAGTACTTC
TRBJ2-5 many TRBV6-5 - CASSYRGRGGQTQYF TGTGCCAGCAGTTACCGGGGGAGGGGGGGTCAGACCCAGTACTTC